This T cell receptor beta chain was profiled in a study of regulatory T cells in long-lasting Graves disease (dated by TCRdb to the early 2020s). Regarding the complete study: In the newly diagnosed Graves' disease group, patients had been taking antithyroid drugs for less than 3 months. Patients with persistent Graves' disease were compared with patients with newly diagnosed Graves' disease using TCR sequencing and RNA sequencing of peripheral blood. The study took place in China and was registered as a clinical trial. A total of roughly 33 samples underwent TCR sequencing: around 13 from persistent and roughly 20 from newly diagnosed Graves' disease patients.

V sheds 3 bases and J sheds 5 bases, leaving 10 bases between their ends. The CDR3 has 13 amino acids, counting the end cysteine and phenylalanine. The only DNA kept is the CDR3, 39 bases in frame from the first base. CDR1 and CDR2 (KGHSH, LQKENI) derive from the germline V gene. This specimen's time point label, per the study, means: newly diagnosed GD, antithyroid drugs for less than 3 months. For both TCR sequencing and RNA sequencing, RNA was extracted from PBMCs in TRIzol. Graves' disease was diagnosed according to American Thyroid Association guidelines. The patients came from an endocrinology department in Xi'an, China. Each patient gave about 9.1 milliliters of peripheral blood, collected in an EDTA anticoagulant tube. Ficoll Paque Plus density gradient separation was used to isolate PBMCs, and no additional T cell sorting was done. An Agilent 2100 Bioanalyzer and agarose gel were used to check RNA quality, while a NanoDrop 2000 measured RNA concentration.

The research as a whole found: Lower TCR Shannon entropy and fewer highly expanded clones were observed in persistent Graves' disease patients than in newly diagnosed patients, which suggested clonal expansion. More public clonotypes were shared among persistent patients (roughly 2,900) than among newly diagnosed patients (over 900). Persistent disease showed preferential use of TRBV28, TRBJ1-2 and TRBJ2-5, whereas newly diagnosed disease favored TRBV20-1 and TRBJ2-1. Peripheral blood alone was examined, since thyroid tissue, which constituted the primary lesion, could not be accessed. Only the TCR beta chain was sequenced and analyzed. The authors acknowledged the small sample size as a limitation that may reduce accuracy.

This clonotype was observed at least ten times. What antigen it recognizes has not been identified. No much larger clonotype is one base removed from it; base qualities were not supplied. The library was produced with multiplex PCR. Reads for this sample came from an Illumina HiSeq 4000. iRepertoire HTBI primers and Arm-PCR amplification of CDR3 regions were used to construct TCR beta libraries. Before sequencing, the PCR products underwent gel purification. Under the source paper's analysis protocol: Gene usage analysis of CDR3 amino acid clonotypes relied on the 62 TRBV and 12 to 15 TRBJ segments identified across samples. Filtered high-quality paired reads were merged into contigs using COPE and FqMerger. Contigs were aligned with BLAST to IMGT TRBV, TRBD and TRBJ reference genes, and CDR3 was defined per IMGT. Clonotypes above 0.1% frequency were classified as highly expanded clones. Shannon entropy was used to measure repertoire diversity, and the Gini coefficient was used to measure V-J evenness. A clonotype found in more than one individual was treated as public. The public sequencing data were trimmed at Q25 with fastp and processed into clonotypes with MiXCR by TCRdb, which kept only in-frame beta chains. Under each unique CDR3 protein, matching rows form one entry showing the most common genes and DNA. The V and J calls were determined by TCRdb, not by the authors. The sample yields about 240,000 distinct CDR3 sequences; around 20% were counted once. The top ten clones comprise more than 11% of the sample.

The TCR was taken from a female donor with Graves disease. Source: peripheral blood mononuclear cells (PBMCs), taken at new diagnosis, from a patient treated with antithyroid drugs. The rearrangement joined TRBV18 to TRBJ1-2; the D gene is perhaps TRBD1, on 5 matching bases. In nucleotides, the sequence is TGTGCCAGCTCACCTAGCAGGGATTATGGCTACACCTTC. It translates as CASSPSRDYGYTF.